Described below is a single T cell receptor beta chain sequence and its context. The CDR3 length is 14 residues. The V gene's germline CDR1 is MNHNS and CDR2 SASEGT. V shed 3 bases, J shed 3 bases, and the junction held 1 base outside the gene matches. The data were obtained in a study of blood T cell repertoires in COVID-19. Study context: Researchers got acute and convalescent COVID-19 samples from the United States, Italy and Spain.

In the original workflow: Estimated nucleated cell counts came from reference gene primer amplification. Produced via immunoSEQ multiplex PCR; TCRdb's table is partial and in-frame only. That table supplies the V and J calls and clone size; D and trimming were determined from the DNA. The sample lists about 76,000 clones, roughly 84% seen once, with over 9.5% in the top ten. What was sequenced was peripheral blood. The receptor was isolated from a man in his fifties or sixties with COVID-19, enrolled during active disease. V gene TRBV6-1 combines with J gene TRBJ1-3, with 8 bases identical to TRBD1. CDR3 loop: CASSDRGHGNTIYF. The CDR3 region has the DNA TGTGCCAGCAGTGACAGGGGGCATGGAAACACCATATATTTT.